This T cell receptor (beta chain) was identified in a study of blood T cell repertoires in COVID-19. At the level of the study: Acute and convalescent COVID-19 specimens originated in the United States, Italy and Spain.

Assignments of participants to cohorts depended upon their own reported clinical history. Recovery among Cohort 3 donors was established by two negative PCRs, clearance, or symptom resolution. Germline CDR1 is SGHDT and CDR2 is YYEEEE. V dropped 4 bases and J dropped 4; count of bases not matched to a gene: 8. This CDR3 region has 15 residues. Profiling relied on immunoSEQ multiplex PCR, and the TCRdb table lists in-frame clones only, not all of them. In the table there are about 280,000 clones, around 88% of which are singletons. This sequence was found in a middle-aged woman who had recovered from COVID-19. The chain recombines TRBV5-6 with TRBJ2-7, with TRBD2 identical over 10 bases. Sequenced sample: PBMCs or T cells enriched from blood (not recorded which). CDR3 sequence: CASSRGTSAIYEQYF. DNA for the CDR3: TGTGCCAGCAGCCGCGGGACTAGCGCGATTTACGAGCAGTACTTC. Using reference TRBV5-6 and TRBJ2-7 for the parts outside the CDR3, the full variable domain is DAGVTQSPTHLIKTRGQQVTLRCSPKSGHDTVSWYQQALGQGPQFIFQYYEEEERQRGNFPDRFSGHQFPNYSSELNVNALLLGDSALYLCASSRGTSAIYEQYFGPGTRLTVT.